This entry is about one T cell receptor beta chain. The antigen remains undetermined. Patients were ruled out by autoimmune disease history or systemic immunosuppression. The data derive from a study of OX40 agonist ivuxolimab in advanced cancers. About the study: Three individuals attained partial responses, comprising one hepatocellular carcinoma case and two cutaneous melanoma cases. Study-wide results and caveats: Normalized T-cell clonal expansion was also low in a subset of nonresponders.

Profiled with immunoSEQ multiplex PCR; TCRdb holds only in-frame clones, not every one. Found here are under 75,000 clones, around 90% of them singletons; the top ten hold 13% to 15%. The source of this sequence is an adult with an advanced solid tumor such as melanoma, head and neck, liver or kidney cancer. Sequencing was performed on CD4+ or CD8+ T cells sorted from blood, taken in a trial of the OX40 agonist ivuxolimab.

The CDR3 sequence is CASSLGGTDNQPQHF. The CDR3 DNA follows: TGTGCCAGCAGCTTAGGCGGGACCGACAATCAGCCCCAGCATTTT. This chain connects TRBV7-9 to TRBJ1-5; tentatively, D is TRBD1 (5 bases). CDR1 and CDR2 (germline): SEHNR, FQNEAQ (reference sequence). The germline V and J ends were trimmed by 1 base and 3 bases, with 10 bases remaining between them. The CDR3 extends over 15 amino acids.